Given below is one T cell receptor (beta chain) in context. Original data processing: From reference gene primer amplification, estimates of nucleated cell counts were derived. Method: immunoSEQ multiplex PCR; TCRdb's copy keeps in-frame clones and lacks some. V, J and clone size are those of that table, while D and trimming were read from the DNA. Among about 170,000 clones, 70% to 90% were seen once, and the ten largest hold 0.58%. This sample stems from a study of blood T cell repertoires in COVID-19. At the level of the study: Acute-phase and convalescent COVID-19 samples originated in the United States, Italy and Spain. PBMCs, B-cell-depleted T cells, or T cells provided the cDNA or gDNA that made up the material.

The CDR3 loop spans 20 amino acids. CDR1 and CDR2 (germline): SGHRS, YFSETQ. J was trimmed by 1 base and V by 3 bases; bases with no gene match: 16. Seattle-derived patients entered the study during active infection and were followed longitudinally. This chain links TRBV5-1 with TRBJ2-3; 11 bases match TRBD2. This receptor was obtained from a man in his 60s with COVID-19, enrolled during active disease. The sequencing input was peripheral blood. The CDR3 nucleotides read TGCGCCAGCAGCTGGAGAGGGACTAGCGGCCATGCCGACGGCACAGATACGCAGTATTTT. Translated: CASSWRGTSGHADGTDTQYF. Based on the CDR3 plus reference TRBV5-1 and TRBJ2-3, the full variable domain is KAGVTQTPRYLIKTRGQQVTLSCSPISGHRSVSWYQQTPGQGLQFLFEYFSETQRNKGNFPGRFSGRQFSNSRSEMNVSTLELGDSALYLCASSWRGTSGHADGTDTQYFGPGTRLTVL.